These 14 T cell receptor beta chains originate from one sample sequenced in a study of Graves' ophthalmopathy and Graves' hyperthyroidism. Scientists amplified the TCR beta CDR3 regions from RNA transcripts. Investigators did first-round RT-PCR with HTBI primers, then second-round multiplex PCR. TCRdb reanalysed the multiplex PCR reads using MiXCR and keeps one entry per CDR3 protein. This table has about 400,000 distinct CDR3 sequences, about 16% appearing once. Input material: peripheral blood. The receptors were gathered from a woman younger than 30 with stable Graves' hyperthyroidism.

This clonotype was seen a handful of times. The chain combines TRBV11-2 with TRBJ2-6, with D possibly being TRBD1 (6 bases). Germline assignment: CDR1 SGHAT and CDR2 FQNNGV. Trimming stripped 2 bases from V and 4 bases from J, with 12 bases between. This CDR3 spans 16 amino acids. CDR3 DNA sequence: TGTGCCAGCAGCTTAAACAGGGTATCAGGGGCCAACGTCCTGACTTTC. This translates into CASSLNRVSGANVLTF.

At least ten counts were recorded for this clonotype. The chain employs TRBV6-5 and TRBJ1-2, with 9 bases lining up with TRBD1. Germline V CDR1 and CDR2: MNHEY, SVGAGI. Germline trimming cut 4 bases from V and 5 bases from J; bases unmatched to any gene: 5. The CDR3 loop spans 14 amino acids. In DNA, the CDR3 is TGTGCCAGCAGTTCGGGACAGGGTTGGTATGGCTACACCTTC. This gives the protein CASSSGQGWYGYTF.

The CDR3 sequence: CASGTGQLLAKNIQYF. CDR3 DNA sequence: TGTGCTAGTGGCACCGGACAGCTACTAGCCAAAAACATTCAGTACTTC. The gene calls are TRBV12-5 and TRBJ2-4, with D perhaps TRBD1 (6 bases). CDR1 and CDR2 from the germline V gene are LGHNT and FRNRAP. V dropped 6 bases and J dropped 0 bases, with 15 bases sitting between them. This CDR3 has 16 residues.

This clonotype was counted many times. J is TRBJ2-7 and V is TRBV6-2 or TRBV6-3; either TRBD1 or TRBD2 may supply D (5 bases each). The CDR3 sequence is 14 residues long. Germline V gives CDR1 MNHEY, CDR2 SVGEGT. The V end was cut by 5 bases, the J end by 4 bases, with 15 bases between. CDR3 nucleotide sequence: TGTGCCAGCAGTCGAACAGGCGGGCTGTACGAGCAGTACTTC. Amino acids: CASSRTGGLYEQYF.

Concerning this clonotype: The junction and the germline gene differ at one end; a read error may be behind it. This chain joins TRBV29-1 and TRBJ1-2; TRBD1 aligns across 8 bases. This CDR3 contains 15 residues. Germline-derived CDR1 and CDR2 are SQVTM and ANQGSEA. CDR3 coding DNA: TGCAGCGTTGAAGATGGGTCAGGGGGCAACTATGGCCACACCTTC. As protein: CSVEDGSGGNYGHTF.

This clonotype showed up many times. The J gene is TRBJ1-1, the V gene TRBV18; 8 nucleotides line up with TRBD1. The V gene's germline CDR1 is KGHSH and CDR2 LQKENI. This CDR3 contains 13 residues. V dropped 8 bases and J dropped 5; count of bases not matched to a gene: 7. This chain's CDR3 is CASSPDRGTEAFF. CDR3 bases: TGTGCCAGCAGTCCTGACAGGGGAACTGAAGCTTTCTTT.

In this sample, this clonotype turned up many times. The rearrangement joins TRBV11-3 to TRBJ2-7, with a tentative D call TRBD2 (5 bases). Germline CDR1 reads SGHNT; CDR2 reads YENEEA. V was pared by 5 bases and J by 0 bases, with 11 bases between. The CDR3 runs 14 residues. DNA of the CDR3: TGTGCCAGCAGCGGCGTGGGGAGCTCCTACGAGCAGTACTTC. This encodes CASSGVGSSYEQYF.

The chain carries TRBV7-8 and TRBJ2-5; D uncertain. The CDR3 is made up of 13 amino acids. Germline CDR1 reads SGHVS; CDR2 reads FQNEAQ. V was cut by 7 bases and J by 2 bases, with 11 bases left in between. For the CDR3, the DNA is TGTGCCAGCATTAAGGCAGATCAAGAGACCCAGTACTTC. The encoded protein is CASIKADQETQYF.

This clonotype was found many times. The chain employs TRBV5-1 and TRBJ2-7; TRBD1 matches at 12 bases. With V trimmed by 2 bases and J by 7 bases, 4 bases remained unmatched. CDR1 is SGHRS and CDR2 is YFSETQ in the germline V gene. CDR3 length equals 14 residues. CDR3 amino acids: CASSFRDRGREQYF. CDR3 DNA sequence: TGCGCCAGCAGCTTCCGGGACAGGGGGCGTGAGCAGTACTTC.

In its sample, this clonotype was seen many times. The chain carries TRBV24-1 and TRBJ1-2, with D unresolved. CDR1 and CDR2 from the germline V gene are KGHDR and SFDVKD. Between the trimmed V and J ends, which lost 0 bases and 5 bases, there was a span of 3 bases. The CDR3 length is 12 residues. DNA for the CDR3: TGTGCCACCAGTGATTTGGCATATGGCTACACCTTC. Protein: CATSDLAYGYTF.

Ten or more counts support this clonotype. CDR3 in amino acids: CASHPVDIFYGYTF. The CDR3 DNA reads TGTGCCAGCCACCCTGTGGACATTTTCTATGGCTACACCTTC. The chain carries TRBV19 and TRBJ1-2; TRBD1 is a possible D gene (5 bases). Germline CDR1 LNHDA, CDR2 SQIVND (reference sequence). The ends were cut back, 9 bases at V and 4 bases at J, with 18 bases in the middle. There are 14 residues in the CDR3.

CDR3 sequence: CASSYPGLAGVNTGELFF. DNA for the CDR3: TGTGCCAGCAGTTACCCCGGACTAGCGGGGGTTAACACCGGGGAGCTGTTTTTT. This rearrangement joins TRBV12-3 or TRBV12-4 to TRBJ2-2; 13 bases agree with TRBD2. V was clipped by 4 bases and J by 2 bases; unmatched bases: 7. This CDR3 is 18 amino acids long.

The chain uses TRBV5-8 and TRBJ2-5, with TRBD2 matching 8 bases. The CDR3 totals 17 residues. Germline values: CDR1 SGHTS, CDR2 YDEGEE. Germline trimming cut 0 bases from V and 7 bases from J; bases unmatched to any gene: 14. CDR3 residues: CASSLAGTSGPVGTQYF. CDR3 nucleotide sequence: TGTGCCAGCAGCTTGGCGGGAACTAGCGGCCCCGTGGGGACCCAGTACTTC.

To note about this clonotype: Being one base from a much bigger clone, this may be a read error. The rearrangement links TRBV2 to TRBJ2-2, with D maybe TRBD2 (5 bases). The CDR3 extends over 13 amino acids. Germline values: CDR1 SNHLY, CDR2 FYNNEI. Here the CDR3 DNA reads TGTGCCAGCAGTGAATCGAACACCGGGGAGCTGTGTTTT. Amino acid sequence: CASSESNTGELCF.